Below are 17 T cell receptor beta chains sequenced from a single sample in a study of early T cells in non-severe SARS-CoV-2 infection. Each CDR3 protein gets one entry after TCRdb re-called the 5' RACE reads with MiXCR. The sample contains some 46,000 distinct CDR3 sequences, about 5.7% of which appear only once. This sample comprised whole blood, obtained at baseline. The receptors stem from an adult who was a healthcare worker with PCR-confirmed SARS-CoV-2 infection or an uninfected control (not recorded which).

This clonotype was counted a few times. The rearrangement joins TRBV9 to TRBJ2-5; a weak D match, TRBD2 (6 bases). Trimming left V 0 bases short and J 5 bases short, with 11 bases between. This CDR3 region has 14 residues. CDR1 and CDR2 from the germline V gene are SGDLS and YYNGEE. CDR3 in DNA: TGTGCCAGCAGCGTAGCTGCGACTAGTGAGACCCAGTACTTC. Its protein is CASSVAATSETQYF.

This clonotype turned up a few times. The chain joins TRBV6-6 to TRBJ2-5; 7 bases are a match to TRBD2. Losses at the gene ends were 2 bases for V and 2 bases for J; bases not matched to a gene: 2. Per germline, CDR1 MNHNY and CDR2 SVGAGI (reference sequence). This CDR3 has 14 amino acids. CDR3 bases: TGTGCCAGCAGTTACGGGGACTATCAAGAGACCCAGTACTTC. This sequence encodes CASSYGDYQETQYF.

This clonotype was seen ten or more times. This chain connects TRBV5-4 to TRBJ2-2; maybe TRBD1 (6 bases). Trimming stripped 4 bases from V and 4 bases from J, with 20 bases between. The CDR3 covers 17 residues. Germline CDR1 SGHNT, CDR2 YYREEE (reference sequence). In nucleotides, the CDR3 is TGTGCCAGCAGCGACGCCTCCAGGGGTCTTGGCACCGGGGAGCTGTTTTTT. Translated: CASSDASRGLGTGELFF.

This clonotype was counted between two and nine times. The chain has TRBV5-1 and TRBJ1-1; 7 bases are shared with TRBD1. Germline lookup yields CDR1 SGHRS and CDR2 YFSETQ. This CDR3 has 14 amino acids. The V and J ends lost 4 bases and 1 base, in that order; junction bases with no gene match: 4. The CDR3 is CASSRQGQNTEAFF. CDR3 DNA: TGCGCCAGCAGCCGACAGGGACAGAACACTGAAGCTTTCTTT.

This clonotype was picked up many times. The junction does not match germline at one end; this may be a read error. The CDR3 DNA is TGTGCTAGCAGCCGGACCCTCACCGGGGAGCTGTTTTTT. It is translated as CASSRTLTGELFF. The V and J genes are TRBV7-7 and TRBJ2-2; D unclear. Germline V CDR1 and CDR2: SSHAT, FNYEAQ (reference sequence). This CDR3 contains 13 residues. The full variable domain, in which reference TRBV7-7 and TRBJ2-2 provide the parts outside the CDR3, is GAGVSQSPRYKVTKRGQDVTLRCDPISSHATLYWYQQALGQGPEFLTYFNYEAQPDKSGLPSDRFSAERPEGSISTLTIQRTEQRDSAMYRCASSRTLTGELFFGEGSRLTVL.

CDR3 sequence: CSAPGLGLSPYNEQFF. The CDR3 region has the DNA TGCAGTGCGCCGGGACTAGGATTGTCTCCCTACAATGAGCAGTTCTTC. The chain joins TRBV20-1 to TRBJ2-1; 8 nucleotides match TRBD2. The germline V gene has CDR1 DFQATT and CDR2 SNEGSKA (reference sequence). Trimming removed 6 bases from V and 2 bases from J; junction bases left unmatched: 12. The CDR3 has 16 residues.

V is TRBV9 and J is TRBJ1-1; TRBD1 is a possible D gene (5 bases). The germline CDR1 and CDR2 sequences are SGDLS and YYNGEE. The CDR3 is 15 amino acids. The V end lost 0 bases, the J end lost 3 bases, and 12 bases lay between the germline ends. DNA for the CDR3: TGTGCCAGCAGCGTAGCGGGGGATCCGTACACTGAAGCTTTCTTT. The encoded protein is CASSVAGDPYTEAFF.

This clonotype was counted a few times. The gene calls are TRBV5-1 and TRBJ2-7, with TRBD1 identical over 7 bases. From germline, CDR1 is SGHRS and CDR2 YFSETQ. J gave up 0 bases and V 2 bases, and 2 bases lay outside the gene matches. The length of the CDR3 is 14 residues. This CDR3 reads CASSFGQASYEQYF. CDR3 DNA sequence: TGCGCCAGCAGCTTTGGACAGGCCTCCTACGAGCAGTACTTC.

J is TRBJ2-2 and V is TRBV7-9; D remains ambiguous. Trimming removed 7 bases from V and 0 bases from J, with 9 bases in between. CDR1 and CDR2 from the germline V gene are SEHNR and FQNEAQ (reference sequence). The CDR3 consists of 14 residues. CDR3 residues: CASTDTTNTGELFF. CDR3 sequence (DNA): TGTGCCAGCACCGATACAACGAACACCGGGGAGCTGTTTTTT.

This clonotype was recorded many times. CDR3 nucleotide sequence: TGTGCCAGCAACCCGACGTCCCGCACTGAAGCTTTCTTT. Translated, it gives CASNPTSRTEAFF. The chain is built from TRBV6-6 and TRBJ1-1; no clear D gene. CDR1 is MNHNY, CDR2 SVGAGI, per germline (reference sequence). V gave up 7 bases and J gave up 4 bases, with 13 bases separating them. The CDR3 sequence is 13 residues long.

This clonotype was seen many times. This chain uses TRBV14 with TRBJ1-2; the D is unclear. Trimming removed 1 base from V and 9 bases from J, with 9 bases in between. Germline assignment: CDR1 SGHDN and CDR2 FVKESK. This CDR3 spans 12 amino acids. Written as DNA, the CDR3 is TGTGCCAGCAGCCAAGTAGGCAGGAGCTACACCTTC. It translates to CASSQVGRSYTF. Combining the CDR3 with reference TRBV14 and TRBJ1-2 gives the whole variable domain EAGVTQFPSHSVIEKGQTVTLRCDPISGHDNLYWYRRVMGKEIKFLLHFVKESKQDESGMPNNRFLAERTGGTYSTLKVQPAELEDSGVYFCASSQVGRSYTFGSGTRLTVV.

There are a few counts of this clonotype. The chain's CDR3 is CASSRGVALSGANVLTF. CDR3 DNA sequence: TGTGCCAGCAGCCGCGGGGTTGCCCTATCTGGGGCCAACGTCCTGACTTTC. The chain uses TRBV11-2 and TRBJ2-6, with a tentative D call TRBD2 (6 bases). The germline V gene encodes CDR1 SGHAT and CDR2 FQNNGV. This CDR3 region has 17 residues. V shed 5 bases and J shed 1 base, with 15 bases lying between them.

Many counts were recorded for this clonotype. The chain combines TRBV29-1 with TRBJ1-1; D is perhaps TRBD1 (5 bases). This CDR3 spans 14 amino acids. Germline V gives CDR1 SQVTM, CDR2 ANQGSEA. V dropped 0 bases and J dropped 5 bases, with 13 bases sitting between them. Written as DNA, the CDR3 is TGCAGCGTTGAAGACGCAGGGCGATGGACTGAAGCTTTCTTT. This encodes CSVEDAGRWTEAFF.

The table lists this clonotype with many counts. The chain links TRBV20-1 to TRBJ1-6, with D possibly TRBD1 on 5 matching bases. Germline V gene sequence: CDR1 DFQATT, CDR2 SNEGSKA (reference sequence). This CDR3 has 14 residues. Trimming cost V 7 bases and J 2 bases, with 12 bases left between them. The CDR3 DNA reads TGCAGTGGCGGGGACGGGACCTATAATTCACCCCTCCACTTT. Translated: CSGGDGTYNSPLHF.

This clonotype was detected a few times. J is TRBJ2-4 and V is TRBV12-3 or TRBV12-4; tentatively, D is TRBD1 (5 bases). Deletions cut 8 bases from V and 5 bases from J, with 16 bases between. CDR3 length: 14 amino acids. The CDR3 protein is CASHPQGTENIQYF. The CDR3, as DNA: TGTGCCAGCCACCCCCAGGGAACCGAAAACATTCAGTACTTC.

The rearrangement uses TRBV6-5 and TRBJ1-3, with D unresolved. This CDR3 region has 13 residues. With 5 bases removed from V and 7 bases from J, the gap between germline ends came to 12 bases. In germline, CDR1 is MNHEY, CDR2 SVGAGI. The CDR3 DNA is TGTGCCAGCAGTCAAAACCAGGCGAACACCATATATTTT. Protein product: CASSQNQANTIYF.

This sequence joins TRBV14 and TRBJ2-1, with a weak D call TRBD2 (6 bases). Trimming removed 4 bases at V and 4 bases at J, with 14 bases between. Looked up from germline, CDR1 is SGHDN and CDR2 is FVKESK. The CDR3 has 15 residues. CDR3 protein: CASSLPGTPYNEQFF. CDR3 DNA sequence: TGTGCCAGCAGCCTACCAGGGACTCCTTACAATGAGCAGTTCTTC.